The source of this TCR beta chain is a study of blood T cell repertoires in COVID-19. Study background: Some COVID-19 samples were acute and others convalescent; all came from the United States, Italy and Spain. PBMCs, B-cell-depleted T cells, or T cells were the source of the cDNA or gDNA that made up the material.

Germline CDR1 is MNHEY and CDR2 is SVGAGI. The CDR3 is 13 amino acids. With V trimmed by 6 bases and J by 8 bases, 8 bases remained unmatched. Authors' data handling: Amplification with reference gene primers provided the estimates of nucleated cell counts. Sequencing used immunoSEQ multiplex PCR; TCRdb keeps in-frame clones, though not all of them. That table supplies the V and J calls and clone size; D and trimming were determined from the DNA. Of roughly 81,000 clones listed, approximately 90% are singletons. The chain combines TRBV6-5 with TRBJ1-2, with TRBD1 matching over 8 bases. The sequence derives from a man under 40 with acute or convalescent COVID-19. Sequencing was performed on peripheral blood. The CDR3 DNA sequence: TGTGCCAGCAGGGACAGGGAGGTTTCGGGCTACACCTTC. This translates into CASRDREVSGYTF.